These 20 T cell receptor beta chains were sequenced from one sample in a study of cytomegalovirus exposure and HLA in healthy donors. 60 Vbeta and 13 Jbeta primers were used in PCR. The assay was immunoSEQ multiplex PCR, and TCRdb's table has in-frame clones only and misses some. The sample records approximately 130,000 clones, over 8.5% being singletons. The specimen was PBMCs. The receptor set was obtained from a middle-aged woman in good health and CMV-seropositive.

This clone has just a few counts. The chain joins TRBV27 to TRBJ1-4, with D possibly TRBD1 on 5 matching bases. Trimming stripped 3 bases from V and 8 bases from J, with 16 bases between. CDR1 and CDR2 (germline): MNHEY, SMNVEV (reference sequence). This CDR3 is 15 amino acids long. CDR3 protein: CASSFGGSEREKLFF. CDR3 nucleotides: TGTGCCAGCAGTTTTGGGGGGTCTGAAAGGGAAAAACTGTTTTTT.

The V gene is TRBV19, the J gene TRBJ1-6; no clear D. Per germline, CDR1 LNHDA and CDR2 SQIVND (reference sequence). The length of the CDR3 is 13 residues. V lost 1 base to trimming and J lost 8 bases, with 6 bases between them. CDR3 bases: TGTGCCAGTAGTATAGGGCGGGATTCACCCCTCCACTTT. Translated, it gives CASSIGRDSPLHF.

In this sample, this clone turned up a few times. The rearrangement joins TRBV19 to TRBJ2-3; the D is unclear. The CDR3 length is 13 residues. The V gene lost 5 bases and the J gene lost 4 bases, with 10 bases spanning the gap. CDR1 is LNHDA and CDR2 is SQIVND in the germline V gene (reference sequence). CDR3 DNA: TGTGCCAGTAGTGATCAAGAGGCAGATACGCAGTATTTT. It translates to CASSDQEADTQYF.

The CDR3 loop is CASSKRTGSGGQYF. The DNA of the CDR3 is TGTGCCAGCAGTAAAAGGACAGGGTCGGGGGGGCAGTACTTC. The gene calls are TRBV6-5 and TRBJ2-7, with D possibly TRBD1 on 8 matching bases. Germline CDR1 and CDR2: MNHEY and SVGAGI. CDR3 length equals 14 residues. The V gene lost 5 bases and the J gene lost 9 bases, with 20 bases spanning the gap.

The chain couples TRBV5-6 to TRBJ1-1; D unclear. Looked up from germline, CDR1 is SGHDT and CDR2 is YYEEEE. The length of the CDR3 is 15 residues. The ends were cut back, 5 bases at V and 0 bases at J, with 14 bases in the middle. CDR3 loop: CASRPGRVLNTEAFF. CDR3 coding DNA: TGTGCCAGCAGACCGGGGAGGGTTTTGAACACTGAAGCTTTCTTT.

This clone was detected once. The chain carries TRBV7-9 and TRBJ2-6, with D perhaps TRBD1 (6 bases). Trimming removed 10 bases at V and 0 bases at J, with 16 bases between. The CDR3 length is 16 residues. CDR1 is SEHNR and CDR2 is FQNEAQ in the germline V gene (reference sequence). CDR3 region: CATRTGSISGANVLTF. DNA for the CDR3: TGTGCCACGCGCACAGGGTCAATCTCTGGGGCCAACGTCCTGACTTTC.

The J gene is TRBJ2-2, the V gene TRBV27, with D perhaps matching TRBD2 (7 bases). CDR3 length equals 16 residues. Germline loops: CDR1 MNHEY, CDR2 SMNVEV (reference sequence). V was shortened by 2 bases and J by 4 bases, with 14 bases between the two germline ends. CDR3 coding DNA: TGTGCCAGCAGTTTAGGGGGGGCTCGTGGCACCGGGGAGCTGTTTTTT. It codes for CASSLGGARGTGELFF.

This clone showed up just a few times. This chain joins TRBV30 and TRBJ1-2, with 10 bases matching TRBD1. Germline trimming cut 1 base from V and 7 bases from J; bases unmatched to any gene: 6. The CDR3 contains 14 residues. Per germline, CDR1 GTSNPN and CDR2 SVGIG (reference sequence). The CDR3 reads CAWSADRGRGGYTF. In nucleotides, the CDR3 is TGTGCCTGGAGTGCCGACAGGGGGCGTGGTGGCTACACCTTC.

This clone appeared a few times. Other DNA sequences within the sample encode an identical CDR3. The gene calls are TRBV28 and TRBJ2-5, with 9 bases aligning to TRBD1. The length of the CDR3 is 14 residues. Germline values: CDR1 MDHEN, CDR2 SYDVKM. V was clipped by 4 bases and J by 4 bases; unmatched bases: 4. The CDR3, as DNA: TGTGCCAGCAGTTCACAGGGGGCGCGAGAGACCCAGTACTTC. Translation gives CASSSQGARETQYF.

This chain uses TRBV7-6 with TRBJ2-5, with no clear D. Germline-derived CDR1 and CDR2 are SGHVS and FNYEAQ. The CDR3 has 14 amino acids. V was trimmed by 4 bases and J by 2 bases, leaving 11 bases between them. The DNA for the CDR3 is TGTGCCAGCAGCTCCCCCGTTTTTCAAGAGACCCAGTACTTC. This encodes CASSSPVFQETQYF.

The chain recombines TRBV9 with TRBJ1-6, with 12 bases matching TRBD1. CDR3 size: 16 residues. Trimming at V came to 4 bases and at J to 9 bases, leaving 8 bases not matched to a gene. CDR1 and CDR2 (germline): SGDLS, YYNGEE. The CDR3 DNA follows: TGTGCCAGCAGCCCTAGGGACAGGGGGCCTGGTTCACCCCTCCACTTT. This codes for CASSPRDRGPGSPLHF.

In this sample, this clone turned up a few times. The J gene is TRBJ2-5, the V gene TRBV10-1; 11 nucleotides align to TRBD1. The CDR3 is 19 amino acids. The V segment lost 1 base and the J segment 4 bases; nucleotides outside the gene matches: 14. CDR1 is WNHNN, CDR2 SYGVQD, per germline (reference sequence). The CDR3 sequence: CASSEWPPGQGVVGETQYF. The CDR3 nucleotides are TGCGCCAGCAGTGAGTGGCCCCCGGGACAGGGGGTTGTTGGAGAGACCCAGTACTTC.

Only a few counts were recorded for this clone. Here the CDR3 reads CASSRANEKLFF. The CDR3 DNA reads as TGTGCCAGCAGCCGGGCTAATGAAAAACTGTTTTTT. This chain uses TRBV27 with TRBJ1-4, with D hard to call. V was pared by 6 bases and J by 3 bases, with 5 bases between. Germline V gene sequence: CDR1 MNHEY, CDR2 SMNVEV (reference sequence). CDR3 size: 12 residues. The whole variable domain, filled in from reference TRBV27 and TRBJ1-4, reads EAQVTQNPRYLITVTGKKLTVTCSQNMNHEYMSWYRQDPGLGLRQIYYSMNVEVTDKGDVPEGYKVSRKEKRNFPLILESPSPNQTSLYFCASSRANEKLFFGSGTQLSVL.

This clone was counted only a few times. J is TRBJ1-2 and V is TRBV5-1; possibly TRBD1 for D (5 bases). The CDR3 extends over 13 amino acids. V lost 0 bases to trimming and J lost 8 bases, with 11 bases between them. Looked up from germline, CDR1 is SGHRS and CDR2 is YFSETQ. CDR3 region: CASSLATGEGYTF. In DNA, the CDR3 is TGCGCCAGCAGCTTGGCCACGGGGGAAGGCTACACCTTC.

V is TRBV7-2 and J is TRBJ2-7, with TRBD2 matching 11 bases. Germline CDR1 is SGHTA and CDR2 is FQGNSA. The J segment lost 0 bases and the V segment lost 1 base, leaving 2 bases of the junction unmatched. The CDR3 contains 16 residues. The CDR3 sequence: CASSLEGLAVSYEQYF. In DNA, the CDR3 is TGTGCCAGCAGCTTAGAGGGACTAGCGGTCTCCTACGAGCAGTACTTC.

Only a few counts were recorded for this clone. This rearrangement joins TRBV5-1 to TRBJ1-1; 7 nucleotides align to TRBD1. The CDR3 totals 15 residues. Losses at the gene ends were 0 bases for V and 1 base for J; bases not matched to a gene: 3. The germline V gene has CDR1 SGHRS and CDR2 YFSETQ. The CDR3 protein is CASSLVGTANTEAFF. The CDR3, as DNA: TGCGCCAGCAGCTTGGTCGGGACAGCGAACACTGAAGCTTTCTTT.

CDR3 amino acids: CASKGQGFGYTF. In nucleotides, the CDR3 is TGTGCCAGTAAGGGACAGGGTTTTGGCTACACCTTC. This chain connects TRBV19 to TRBJ1-2; 9 bases fit TRBD1. The V gene end was trimmed by 7 bases and the J gene end by 7 bases; junction bases not matched to a gene: 4. CDR3 length: 12 residues. Germline CDR1 and CDR2: LNHDA and SQIVND (reference sequence).

The table lists this clone with a count of one. The chain links TRBV18 to TRBJ2-5, with 8 bases identical to TRBD1. From germline, CDR1 is KGHSH and CDR2 LQKENI. The length of the CDR3 is 15 residues. With V trimmed by 6 bases and J by 2 bases, 8 bases remained unmatched. As DNA, the CDR3 is TGTGCCAGCTCCTTAGACAGGGGTAGGCAAGAGACCCAGTACTTC. This codes for CASSLDRGRQETQYF.

This clone was seen only a few times. The chain recombines TRBV7-9 with TRBJ2-7; possibly TRBD1 for D (5 bases). Deletions cut 5 bases from V and 5 bases from J, with 10 bases between. The CDR3 is 12 residues long. Per germline, CDR1 SEHNR and CDR2 FQNEAQ (reference sequence). CDR3 nucleotides: TGTGCCAGCAGCGGCCAGGGTGACGAGCAGTACTTC. This sequence encodes CASSGQGDEQYF.

The chain has TRBV7-8 and TRBJ1-1, with D possibly matching TRBD1 (5 bases). The germline V and J ends were trimmed by 3 bases and 7 bases, with 15 bases remaining between them. The length of the CDR3 is 14 residues. Germline values: CDR1 SGHVS, CDR2 FQNEAQ. The CDR3 reads CASSFWGDEDEAFF. The DNA of the CDR3 is TGTGCCAGCAGCTTTTGGGGGGATGAGGATGAAGCTTTCTTT.